This TCR beta chain came from a study of PD-1 blockade in classical Hodgkin lymphoma. The time point: cycle 4 day 1 (C4D1), after 6 weeks of nivolumab. Autologous stem cell transplantation was followed by relapse in every patient, and brentuximab vedotin exposure varied. The CDR3 consists of 14 residues. Germline V gives CDR1 SGHTA, CDR2 FQGNSA. With 5 bases removed from V and 5 bases from J, the gap between germline ends came to 12 bases. Produced via immunoSEQ multiplex PCR; TCRdb's table is partial and in-frame only. The top ten clones hold roughly 19% of a sample with roughly 100,000 clones, approximately 90% of them seen once.

This TCR was sampled from a human donor with classical Hodgkin lymphoma. Material: peripheral blood mononuclear cells (PBMCs), obtained before the fourth cycle of nivolumab. This chain connects TRBV7-2 to TRBJ2-2; D may be TRBD1 (6 bases). In DNA form, the CDR3 reads TGTGCCAGCAGCCCCCAAACAGGGACCGGGGAGCTGTTTTTT. It encodes CASSPQTGTGELFF.